Below, 23 T cell receptor beta chains from the same sample are listed, as sequenced in a study of T cells in Graves' hyperthyroidism and ophthalmopathy. Using RNA transcripts as the source, TCR beta CDR3 regions were amplified. TCR CDR3 underwent first-round RT-PCR with the HTBI primer set. A single record per CDR3 protein comes from TCRdb applying MiXCR to the multiplex PCR reads. This table has about 520,000 distinct CDR3 sequences, roughly 25% appearing once. What was sequenced was blood. These TCRs come from a young woman with Graves' ophthalmopathy.

This clonotype was recorded many times. V usage is TRBV7-2 and J usage is TRBJ2-5; D not resolved. In germline, CDR1 is SGHTA, CDR2 FQGNSA. V was clipped by 1 base and J by 5 bases, with 5 bases between them. This CDR3 spans 12 amino acids. In DNA, the CDR3 is TGTGCCAGCAGCTTAGTGTCGGAGACCCAGTACTTC. It translates to CASSLVSETQYF.

The table lists this clonotype with many counts. V gene TRBV20-1 combines with J gene TRBJ1-1, with D unresolved. The CDR3 runs to 14 residues. Trimming pared 0 bases from V and 5 bases from J, leaving 13 bases between. Per germline, CDR1 DFQATT and CDR2 SNEGSKA (reference sequence). As DNA, the CDR3 is TGCAGTGCTAGAGATGTGGGTTTGAGAACTGAAGCTTTCTTT. It translates to CSARDVGLRTEAFF.

The CDR3 bases are TGTGCCAGCAGGCCCCCGGGACAGGGGGTTTCTAACTATGGCTACACCTTC. This codes for CASRPPGQGVSNYGYTF. The chain recombines TRBV27 with TRBJ1-2; TRBD1 aligns across 11 bases. Trimming removed 6 bases from V and 0 bases from J; junction bases left unmatched: 9. This CDR3 is 17 amino acids long. Looked up from germline, CDR1 is MNHEY and CDR2 is SMNVEV (reference sequence).

This clonotype was counted ten times or more. This chain connects TRBV29-1 to TRBJ1-5, with a tentative D call TRBD1 (5 bases). This CDR3 contains 11 residues. Trimming shortened V by 3 bases and J by 11 bases, and 11 bases separated the two germline ends. Looked up from germline, CDR1 is SQVTM and CDR2 is ANQGSEA. DNA of the CDR3: TGCAGCGTTGACGAGGGGCGATCCCAGCATTTT. It specifies CSVDEGRSQHF. The variable domain in full, completed from reference TRBV29-1 and TRBJ1-5, reads SAVISQKPSRDICQRGTSLTIQCQVDSQVTMMFWYRQQPGQSLTLIATANQGSEATYESGFVIDKFPISRPNLTFSTLTVSNMSPEDSSIYLCSVDEGRSQHFGDGTRLSIL.

In this sample, this clonotype turned up a few times. This CDR3 is CASSRPDQETQYF. CDR3 bases: TGCGCCAGCAGCAGACCGGACCAAGAGACCCAGTACTTC. The J gene is TRBJ2-5, the V gene TRBV5-1; D is unresolved. V was pared by 4 bases and J by 0 bases, with 7 bases between. The CDR3 runs 13 residues. Looked up from germline, CDR1 is SGHRS and CDR2 is YFSETQ.

This clonotype has a count of ten or more. The chain links TRBV20-1 to TRBJ2-7, with D maybe TRBD1 (5 bases). CDR1 DFQATT and CDR2 SNEGSKA come from the germline V gene (reference sequence). The CDR3 is 12 amino acids. V was trimmed by 3 bases and J by 7 bases, leaving 13 bases between them. The DNA of the CDR3 is TGCAGTGCTAGGTTCCAGGGCCGAGAGCAGTACTTC. Its translation is CSARFQGREQYF.

The rearrangement joins TRBV27 to TRBJ1-1; D might be TRBD1 (6 bases). The V gene's germline CDR1 is MNHEY and CDR2 SMNVEV (reference sequence). Between the trimmed V and J ends, which lost 4 bases and 3 bases, there was a span of 12 bases. The CDR3 consists of 14 residues. The CDR3 coding sequence is TGTGCCAGCAGTTGGGTGTACAGGGACACTGAAGCTTTCTTT. Its translation is CASSWVYRDTEAFF.

The chain joins TRBV11-2 to TRBJ2-2; 7 positions agree with TRBD2. J lost 2 bases, V lost 2 bases, and 5 bases had no gene match. Germline lookup yields CDR1 SGHAT and CDR2 FQNNGV. CDR3 length: 16 amino acids. CDR3 region: CASSLQLASNTGELFF. The CDR3 DNA follows: TGTGCCAGCAGCTTACAACTAGCGTCAAACACCGGGGAGCTGTTTTTT.

This clonotype was observed at least ten times. The CDR3 DNA reads TGTGCCAGTACCCCCTGGCGGGGAGCCGGGCCTAACTATGGCTACACCTTC. Its translation is CASTPWRGAGPNYGYTF. This sequence joins TRBV19 and TRBJ1-2; D not resolved. The CDR3 consists of 17 residues. Per the germline V gene, CDR1 is LNHDA and CDR2 is SQIVND (reference sequence). V was pared by 7 bases and J by 0 bases, with 21 bases between.

V is TRBV7-2 and J is TRBJ2-4; D is possibly TRBD1 (5 bases). Germline V gene sequence: CDR1 SGHTA, CDR2 FQGNSA. The CDR3 has 14 residues. V lost 3 bases, J lost 4 bases, and 10 bases lay in between. The CDR3 spells CASSFQGIKNIQYF. The CDR3 DNA follows: TGTGCCAGCAGCTTTCAGGGAATTAAAAACATTCAGTACTTC. The variable domain in full, completed from reference TRBV7-2 and TRBJ2-4, reads GAGVSQSPSNKVTEKGKDVELRCDPISGHTALYWYRQSLGQGLEFLIYFQGNSAPDKSGLPSDRFSAERTGGSVSTLTIQRTQQEDSAVYLCASSFQGIKNIQYFGAGTRLSVL.

This clonotype was seen repeatedly, ten times or more. The CDR3 DNA is TGTGCCAGCGGGCAGGGGAAAATCTGGGGCACTGAAGCTTTCTTT. This gives the protein CASGQGKIWGTEAFF. V usage is TRBV12-3 or TRBV12-4 and J usage is TRBJ1-1; the D gene is possibly TRBD1 (6 bases). The CDR3 length is 15 residues. V dropped 8 bases and J dropped 4 bases, with 20 bases sitting between them.

This clonotype was counted ten times or more. Written as DNA, the CDR3 is TGTGCCACCACCGCGGGGGGGGACCTTCAAGAGACCCAGTACTTC. Amino acids: CATTAGGDLQETQYF. The gene calls are TRBV24-1 and TRBJ2-5; 9 nucleotides align to TRBD2. Germline CDR1 and CDR2: KGHDR and SFDVKD. Trimming at V came to 8 bases and at J to 2 bases, leaving 8 bases not matched to a gene. This CDR3 is 15 amino acids long.

This clonotype appeared many times. The chain combines TRBV12-5 with TRBJ2-2; D is unclear. Germline assignment: CDR1 LGHNT and CDR2 FRNRAP. V was clipped by 3 bases and J by 6 bases, with 8 bases between them. The CDR3 length is 13 residues. CDR3 in DNA: TGTGCTAGTGGTTTCTTCCCGGCCGGGGAGCTGTTTTTT. It translates to CASGFFPAGELFF.

This clonotype occurred many times. This sequence joins TRBV28 and TRBJ2-1, with D perhaps matching TRBD2 (6 bases). Per germline, CDR1 MDHEN and CDR2 SYDVKM. The CDR3 extends over 16 amino acids. V was trimmed by 8 bases and J by 0 bases, leaving 17 bases between them. For the CDR3, the DNA is TGTGCCAGCTGCCCCTTCAGCGGGTACTCCTACAATGAGCAGTTCTTC. Its protein product is CASCPFSGYSYNEQFF.

This clonotype was observed at least ten times. The genes are TRBV27 and TRBJ2-7; a weak D match, TRBD2 (5 bases). The germline gives CDR1 MNHEY, CDR2 SMNVEV (reference sequence). Trimming took 6 bases from V and 0 from J, leaving 9 bases between them. CDR3 size: 13 residues. The CDR3 region is CASSVGSSYEQYF. CDR3 in DNA: TGTGCCAGCAGCGTAGGGAGCTCCTACGAGCAGTACTTC.

The V and J genes are TRBV7-8 and TRBJ2-5; the D gene is possibly TRBD1 (5 bases). CDR1 and CDR2 from the germline V gene are SGHVS and FQNEAQ. The CDR3 length is 17 residues. V lost 1 base and J 2 bases, leaving 17 bases between the germline ends. The CDR3 DNA sequence: TGTGCCAGCAGCTTAGGTGACAGAACGCCCCTACAAGAGACCCAGTACTTC. It encodes CASSLGDRTPLQETQYF.

Details on this clonotype: With a much larger clone just one base away, this may be a read error. The rearrangement links TRBV11-2 to TRBJ2-2; 11 bases align to TRBD2. Germline-derived CDR1 and CDR2 are SGHAT and FQNNGV. V was pared by 5 bases and J by 7 bases, with 9 bases of the junction left unmatched. The CDR3 spans 16 residues. For the CDR3, the DNA is TGTGCCAGCAGCCCCGGTGGACTAGCGGGCATCGGGGAGCTGTTTTTT. Translating gives CASSPGGLAGIGELFF.

This clonotype appeared many times. The CDR3 DNA reads TGTGCCATCAGTGAGTCGGACAGGTCGTATGGCTACACCTTC. Translation: CAISESDRSYGYTF. The chain links TRBV10-3 to TRBJ1-2, with 7 bases fitting TRBD1. CDR3 length: 14 residues. Trimming took 0 bases from V and 5 from J; bases not matched to a gene: 3. Germline values: CDR1 ENHRY, CDR2 SYGVKD.

This clonotype was recorded many times. This chain connects TRBV29-1 to TRBJ2-5; D uncertain. CDR3 length: 12 amino acids. Trimming removed 6 bases from V and 5 bases from J, with 13 bases in between. The germline V gene has CDR1 SQVTM and CDR2 ANQGSEA. CDR3 in amino acids: CSVQLDAETQYF. DNA of the CDR3: TGCAGCGTCCAGTTGGATGCGGAGACCCAGTACTTC.

This clonotype came up a few times. The chain recombines TRBV6-5 with TRBJ2-1; 10 nucleotides agree with TRBD2. Germline V gives CDR1 MNHEY, CDR2 SVGAGI. With 6 bases clipped from V and 0 bases from J, the junction kept 5 bases outside the gene matches. The CDR3 covers 16 residues. The CDR3 nucleotides are TGTGCCAGCAGCCCGACTAGCGGGCACTCCTACAATGAGCAGTTCTTC. This encodes CASSPTSGHSYNEQFF.

V and J are TRBV6-1 and TRBJ2-2, with 8 bases lining up with TRBD1. The V and J ends lost 6 bases and 4 bases, in that order; junction bases with no gene match: 7. The CDR3 has 15 amino acids. CDR1 MNHNS and CDR2 SASEGT come from the germline V gene. The CDR3 sequence: CASSHDTGGTGELFF. CDR3 coding DNA: TGTGCCAGCAGCCATGACACAGGGGGCACCGGGGAGCTGTTTTTT.

This chain links TRBV29-1 with TRBJ2-7; D may be TRBD1 (6 bases). The CDR3 is 13 residues long. V lost 7 bases, J lost 2 bases, and 15 bases lay in between. From germline, CDR1 is SQVTM and CDR2 ANQGSEA. In nucleotides, the CDR3 is TGCAGCGCCAGGGGCATACTGACCTACGAGCAGTACTTC. Protein: CSARGILTYEQYF.

J is TRBJ1-3 and V is TRBV10-3; D unresolved. The CDR3 is made up of 17 amino acids. The V gene's germline CDR1 is ENHRY and CDR2 SYGVKD. Trimming removed 5 bases from V and 0 bases from J, with 17 bases in between. CDR3 loop: CAISHSPGGSSGNTIYF. For the CDR3, the DNA is TGTGCCATCAGTCATTCCCCCGGTGGGAGCTCTGGAAACACCATATATTTT.